This T cell receptor beta chain was identified during a study of blood T cell repertoires in COVID-19. Germline V CDR1 and CDR2: MGHRA, YSYEKL. Deletions cut 0 bases from V and 2 bases from J, with 7 bases between. This CDR3 comprises 14 residues. Per the original methods: Reference gene primer amplification yielded estimated nucleated cell counts. Only in-frame clones appear in the TCRdb table, and some are missing; sequencing was by immunoSEQ multiplex PCR. V, J and clone size derive from that table, while D and trimming were established from the DNA sequence. The data contain 100,000 to 150,000 clones, more than 90% of them singletons. During active infection, Seattle patients enrolled and were then monitored through disease.

Material: peripheral blood. The sequence came from a man aged 60-69 years with COVID-19, enrolled during active disease. The chain links TRBV4-1 to TRBJ1-2; D is unclear. In nucleotides, the CDR3 is TGCGCCAGCAGCCAAGATACTCAAAACTATGGCTACACCTTC. It codes for CASSQDTQNYGYTF.